This TCR beta chain appears in the sequencing data of a study of OX40 agonist ivuxolimab in advanced cancers. Study-level information: Patients were dosed intravenously with ivuxolimab at 0.01 to 10 mg/kg every 2 weeks. Past anti-PD-1, anti-PD-L1 or anti-CTLA-4 therapy was accepted, and approximately 37% had received some.

Data came from immunoSEQ multiplex PCR; TCRdb stores just in-frame clones and leaves some out. The table has tens of thousands of clones, about 89% seen once; the top ten hold approximately 0.8%. V gave up 0 bases and J gave up 1 base, with 4 bases separating them. There are 13 residues in the CDR3. Germline V gene data show CDR1 as LNHDA and CDR2 as SQIVND (reference sequence). The clonotype was recovered from an adult with an advanced solid tumor such as melanoma, head and neck, liver or kidney cancer. The rearrangement links TRBV19 to TRBJ2-7, with no clear D. The sequenced sample was CD4+ or CD8+ T cells sorted from blood, obtained in a trial of the OX40 agonist ivuxolimab. The CDR3 reads CASSIERSYEQYF. The DNA for the CDR3 is TGTGCCAGTAGTATAGAACGGTCCTACGAGCAGTACTTC.